The clone carrying this T cell receptor beta chain was observed a few times. Its antigen is unknown. Looked up from germline, CDR1 is LNHDA and CDR2 is SQIVND (reference sequence). The CDR3 covers 16 residues. V was clipped by 5 bases and J by 2 bases; unmatched bases: 8. Cultured CD4+ T cell DNA was sequenced using the Oncomine TCR Beta short-read assay. TCRdb redid the calling of the PCR reads with MiXCR, one entry per CDR3 protein. Among around 17,000 distinct CDR3 sequences listed, approximately 63% were seen once. The record originates from a study of vaccination and CD4 T cells after COVID-19. Treatment denoted: roughly 10-day PBMC culture with coronavirus spike peptide pools or control peptides (ViraFEST assay). For ViraFEST, peptide pools expanded antigen-specific T cells, after which the TCRs were sequenced.

The sequenced sample was CD4+ T cells from blood, cultured in vitro. The J gene is TRBJ1-5, the V gene TRBV19, with 8 positions matching TRBD1. The sequence derives from a human donor who had recovered from COVID-19. The CDR3 sequence is CASSFTGGEGNQPQHF. CDR3 DNA sequence: TGTGCCAGTAGTTTTACAGGGGGAGAGGGCAATCAGCCCCAGCATTTT. Full variable domain (rest looked up from reference TRBV19 and TRBJ1-5): DGGITQSPKYLFRKEGQNVTLSCEQNLNHDAMYWYRQDPGQGLRLIYYSQIVNDFQKGDIAEGYSVSREKKESFPLTVTSAQKNPTAFYLCASSFTGGEGNQPQHFGDGTRLSIL.